A single sample gave rise to the 13 T cell receptor beta chains below, sequenced in a study of monozygotic twins with inflammatory bowel disease. TCRdb reprocessed the 5' RACE reads and keeps a single row for each CDR3 protein, giving no DNA. This repertoire includes about 380,000 distinct CDR3 sequences. The sequencing input was blood. The receptors come from a human donor with ulcerative colitis or Crohn's disease, or a healthy co-twin of an affected twin (not recorded which).

The chain combines TRBV4-1 with TRBJ2-1; lacking DNA, the TRBD1 call made by TCRdb goes unchecked. This CDR3 comprises 16 residues. CDR1 is MGHRA, CDR2 YSYEKL, per germline. CDR3 region: CASSEEGVRGRTRQFF.

This chain uses TRBV27 with TRBJ2-7; the D call of TRBD1 rests on TCRdb alone, since no DNA is present to check it. Germline-derived CDR1 and CDR2 are MNHEY and SMNVEV (reference sequence). This CDR3 contains 15 residues. CDR3 region: CASRSSGTGHYEQYF.

This chain links TRBV4-3 with TRBJ2-7. The V gene's germline CDR1 is LGHNA and CDR2 YSLEER. The CDR3 has 17 amino acids. CDR3 sequence reads: CASSRTAQQPIIYEQYF.

This rearrangement joins TRBV3-1 to TRBJ2-7; the TCRdb D gene call, TRBD2, has no DNA to confirm it. Germline V gives CDR1 LGHDT, CDR2 YNNKEL (reference sequence). The CDR3 length is 15 residues. The CDR3 region is CASSARLAGPYEQYF.

The genes are TRBV9 and TRBJ2-1; TCRdb outputs TRBD1, but without DNA this stays unchecked. Germline V lookup: CDR1 SGDLS, CDR2 YYNGEE. This CDR3 has 15 amino acids. The CDR3 spells CASSVGGAGYNEQFF.

J is TRBJ2-3 and V is TRBV12-3 or TRBV12-4; TCRdb returns TRBD1, unconfirmable since there is no DNA. This CDR3 is 15 amino acids long. This CDR3 is CASILRDPITDTQYF.

The chain is built from TRBV10-3 and TRBJ2-7; with no DNA, the TCRdb D assignment of TRBD1 cannot be verified. The CDR3 loop spans 16 amino acids. CDR1 is ENHRY and CDR2 is SYGVKD in the germline V gene. The CDR3 is CAISESIGQGAYEQYF.

This chain connects TRBV7-2 to TRBJ2-4; TCRdb picks TRBD1, but there is no DNA to check that call. This CDR3 is built from 16 residues. Germline V gives CDR1 SGHTA, CDR2 FQGNSA. CDR3 sequence reads: CASSLVIWDKKNIQYF.

The chain carries TRBV3-1 and TRBJ2-5; TCRdb proposes TRBD2, but this gene call is untestable without DNA. The CDR3 has 17 amino acids. Germline V CDR1 and CDR2: LGHDT, YNNKEL (reference sequence). The CDR3 spells CASSQGPTSGGLETQYF.

The chain links TRBV4-3 to TRBJ2-7; TCRdb returns TRBD1, unconfirmable since there is no DNA. The germline V gene has CDR1 LGHNA and CDR2 YSLEER. This CDR3 has 16 amino acids. CDR3 in amino acids: CASSQDVGGASYEQYF.

The chain is built from TRBV7-9 and TRBJ2-5; the D call from TCRdb, TRBD1, cannot be confirmed without DNA. Germline CDR1 SEHNR, CDR2 FQNEAQ (reference sequence). CDR3 length equals 15 residues. The CDR3 region is CASARSGGRGETQYF.

The chain couples TRBV7-7 to TRBJ1-3; the TCRdb D gene call, TRBD1, has no DNA to confirm it. This CDR3 is built from 13 residues. The V gene's germline CDR1 is SSHAT and CDR2 FNYEAQ (reference sequence). The CDR3 protein is CASSPGPGNTIYF.

The chain recombines TRBV12-3 or TRBV12-4 with TRBJ1-6. CDR3 length: 15 residues. This CDR3 reads CASSPTSRRNSPLHF.